This T cell receptor (beta chain) was retrieved from a study of cytomegalovirus exposure and HLA in healthy donors. Germline values: CDR1 SGHVS, CDR2 FQNEAQ. With 4 bases clipped from V and 4 bases from J, the junction kept 4 bases outside the gene matches. The CDR3 contains 15 residues. Notes on this clone: The antigen remains unidentified.

Study-wide points: It was reported that TCR beta sequences correctly inferred the HLA-A and HLA-B alleles for most subjects. Altogether, some 170 TCR beta chains were recorded as cytomegalovirus-associated.

PCR was performed using 60 Vbeta and 13 Jbeta primers. The data were produced by immunoSEQ multiplex PCR, yet TCRdb's version contains in-frame clones alone and is incomplete. The table lists roughly 120,000 clones, 70% to 85% of them singletons, with around 6.6% in the top ten. The source material was PBMCs. This chain uses TRBV7-8 with TRBJ2-1; 10 bases align to TRBD1. This TCR was sampled from a man aged 30-40 years in good health and CMV-seropositive. The CDR3 DNA is TGTGCCAGCAGCTCTCCGGGACAGGGGTACAATGAGCAGTTCTTC. Its translation: CASSSPGQGYNEQFF.